The rows below give T cell receptor beta chains drawn from one sample of a study of CD4+ T cells in melanoma. Profiled with immunoSEQ multiplex PCR; TCRdb holds only in-frame clones, not every one. The sample contains roughly 6,600 clones, roughly three quarters of which appear only once. Sequencing input: cells from a culture (not recorded whether cultured in vitro). The receptors here all came from a human donor with melanoma. Each CDR3 is given without its conserved first and last residue.

>TRBJ2-4|TRBV14
ASSQSREGKNIQY
>TRBJ2-7|TRBV28
ASTRRSYEQY
>TRBJ2-7|TRBV6-5
ASSYSSTGYEQY
>TRBJ2-5|TRBV11-2
ASSQTRPAGGQETQY
>TRBJ2-3|TRBV10-3
AITRGQGNTDTQY
>TRBJ1-5|TRBV19
ASSFGLNRASNQPQH
>TRBJ1-1|TRBV27
ASSLTGGWTEAF
>TRBJ1-5|TRBV5-5
ASSLTGSNYQPQH
>TRBJ1-1|TRBV30
AWSASLTEAF
>TRBJ1-1|TRBV19
ASRGRQLNTEAF
>TRBJ2-1|TRBV5-1
ASSLVPSGGGDEQF
>TRBJ2-7|TRBV2
ASGTAYEQY
>TRBJ1-2|TRBV28
ASSPQEDGYT
>TRBJ2-2|TRBV3-1/TRBV3-2
ASSLEPGSGELF
>TRBJ1-4|TRBV7-8
ASRGSGGFGGNEKLF
>TRBJ2-2|TRBV6-6
ASSPSLAGELF
>TRBJ2-7|TRBV6-5
ASSLGQAAYEQY
>TRBJ1-1|TRBV4-1
ASSQGNLAEAF
>TRBJ2-3|TRBV27
ASSLRGRSTDTQY
>TRBJ2-1|TRBV5-1
ASSLVVAGGTGAQF
>TRBJ2-7|TRBV12-5
ASGYDHEQY
>TRBJ2-2|TRBV9
ASSSRAGVGDTGELF
>TRBJ2-7|TRBV30
AWIGGGNYEQY
>TRBJ1-2|TRBV5-4
ASTPRAGPGYT
>TRBJ2-3|TRBV3-1/TRBV3-2
ASSQSRMSATSTDTQY
>TRBJ2-1|TRBV7-2
ASSLQGSSYNEQF
>TRBJ2-5|TRBV7-7
ASSSVGTQETQY
>TRBJ1-2|TRBV27
ASRGDYGYT
>TRBJ2-5|TRBV5-1
ASSSAGGNPRDPGFYQY
>TRBJ2-3|TRBV27
ASSGVGGSTDTQY
>TRBJ2-3|TRBV9
ASSDSSGGRPSTDTQY
>TRBJ1-6|TRBV30
AWDKDGYNSPLH
>TRBJ1-2|TRBV6-5
ASSRTGAHYGYT
>TRBJ1-3|TRBV3-1/TRBV3-2
ASSQGDPGDGNTIY
>TRBJ2-7|TRBV19
ASSPVNSYEQY
>TRBJ1-1|TRBV29-1
SVFGGGLTGTEAF
>TRBJ1-4|TRBV10-2
ASGPGRREKLF
>TRBJ1-1|TRBV30
AWNRGQVSEAF
>TRBJ2-7|TRBV30
AWNAYRLAGEQY
>TRBJ2-7|TRBV18
ASSPPGPGSYEQY
>TRBJ1-1|TRBV30
AWSVANTEAF
>TRBJ2-2|TRBV19
ASSIYGGDTGELF
>TRBJ2-7|TRBV6-5
ASSYPGTGSDEQY
>TRBJ1-2|TRBV30
AWSGRRDYGYT